A single sample gave rise to the 15 T cell receptor beta chains below, sequenced in a study of monozygotic twins with inflammatory bowel disease. Each CDR3 protein gets one entry in TCRdb, which reprocessed the 5' RACE reads and gives no DNA. This sample's table reports some 210,000 distinct CDR3 sequences. Input material: blood. Receptor source: a human donor with ulcerative colitis or Crohn's disease, or a healthy co-twin of an affected twin (not recorded which).

The rearrangement links TRBV5-8 to TRBJ2-3; TCRdb proposes TRBD1, but this gene call is untestable without DNA. The germline gives CDR1 SGHTS, CDR2 YDEGEE. This CDR3 region has 14 residues. The CDR3 loop is CASSLQGGRDTQYF. The entire variable domain, with the rest obtained from reference TRBV5-8 and TRBJ2-3, is as follows: EAGVTQSPTHLIKTRGQQATLRCSPISGHTSVYWYQQALGLGLQFLLWYDEGEERNRGNFPPRFSGRQFPNYSSELNVNALELEDSALYLCASSLQGGRDTQYFGPGTRLTVL.

The chain combines TRBV20-1 with TRBJ2-7; TCRdb's assignment of TRBD2 cannot be checked, as there is no DNA. Germline loops: CDR1 DFQATT, CDR2 SNEGSKA (reference sequence). The CDR3 sequence is 13 residues long. CDR3 in amino acids: CSATPRATYEQYF.

The chain combines TRBV12-5 with TRBJ2-5; TCRdb selects TRBD1, and the lack of DNA leaves this call unchecked. CDR1 and CDR2 from the germline V gene are LGHNT and FRNRAP. The CDR3 is made up of 15 amino acids. The CDR3 reads CASGLGTSDFETQYF.

The chain uses TRBV6-1 and TRBJ1-5. CDR3 length: 14 amino acids. The germline V gene encodes CDR1 MNHNS and CDR2 SASEGT. The CDR3 loop reads CASAHGGANQPQHF.

The chain joins TRBV7-9 to TRBJ2-5; TCRdb indicates TRBD2, and absent DNA this call remains unverified. The CDR3 spans 16 residues. Germline V lookup: CDR1 SEHNR, CDR2 FQNEAQ (reference sequence). The CDR3 sequence: CASSDVSGGAGETQYF.

CDR3: CAGSLRDRGLPNTEAFF. The V gene is TRBV7-8, the J gene TRBJ1-1; TCRdb's assignment of TRBD1 cannot be checked, as there is no DNA. CDR3 length: 17 amino acids. Germline loops: CDR1 SGHVS, CDR2 FQNEAQ.

The chain carries TRBV2 and TRBJ2-3; the TCRdb call, TRBD1, lacks DNA for checking. The germline gives CDR1 SNHLY, CDR2 FYNNEI. The CDR3 runs 13 residues. The CDR3: CASRAGDTDTQYF.

The chain couples TRBV7-2 to TRBJ2-1. Germline assignment: CDR1 SGHTA and CDR2 FQGNSA. The CDR3 has 14 residues. CDR3 in amino acids: CASSNRAAYNEQFF. The variable domain in full, with the rest retrieved from reference TRBV7-2 and TRBJ2-1, is GAGVSQSPSNKVTEKGKDVELRCDPISGHTALYWYRQSLGQGLEFLIYFQGNSAPDKSGLPSDRFSAERTGGSVSTLTIQRTQQEDSAVYLCASSNRAAYNEQFFGPGTRLTVL.

The V gene is TRBV10-3, the J gene TRBJ1-2; the TCRdb call, TRBD1, lacks DNA for checking. The CDR3 runs to 14 residues. The V gene's germline CDR1 is ENHRY and CDR2 SYGVKD. The CDR3 protein is CAISEPGQNYGYTF.

The rearrangement joins TRBV28 to TRBJ1-4. Germline loops: CDR1 MDHEN, CDR2 SYDVKM. The CDR3 totals 14 residues. This CDR3 reads CASSSTSPREKLFF.

The chain combines TRBV2 with TRBJ2-2; TCRdb proposes TRBD2, but this gene call is untestable without DNA. Germline CDR1 SNHLY, CDR2 FYNNEI. The CDR3 is 15 amino acids. CDR3 protein: CASSALPPSAGELFF.

The CDR3 sequence is CATSDLRGRKDTEAFF. The chain has TRBV24-1 and TRBJ1-1; the TCRdb call, TRBD1, lacks DNA for checking. The CDR3 is 16 amino acids. CDR1 is KGHDR, CDR2 SFDVKD, per germline.

V is TRBV7-9 and J is TRBJ1-1; the D call of TRBD1 rests on TCRdb alone, since no DNA is present to check it. Germline V gives CDR1 SEHNR, CDR2 FQNEAQ (reference sequence). The CDR3 has 14 amino acids. The CDR3 reads CASSLDRRNTEAFF.

The chain employs TRBV20-1 and TRBJ1-2. The length of the CDR3 is 12 residues. In germline, CDR1 is DFQATT, CDR2 SNEGSKA (reference sequence). CDR3: CSALTANYGYTF.

The CDR3 reads CASSPWRPQETQYF. The genes are TRBV12-3 or TRBV12-4 and TRBJ2-5; TCRdb's D gene call, TRBD1, goes unchecked for lack of DNA. This CDR3 region has 14 residues.